This TCR beta chain is drawn from a study of blood T cell repertoires in COVID-19. The assay was immunoSEQ multiplex PCR, and TCRdb's table has in-frame clones only and misses some. The sample consists of roughly 110,000 clones, around 85% of them appearing once. J lost 3 bases, V lost 10 bases, and 8 bases had no gene match. The germline V gene encodes CDR1 ENHRY and CDR2 SYGVKD. This CDR3 has 15 amino acids. The rearrangement links TRBV10-3 to TRBJ2-3, with TRBD1 matching over 12 bases. The receptor was derived from a woman in her sixties or seventies with COVID-19, enrolled during active disease. The material sequenced was peripheral blood. This chain's CDR3 is CASTGTGGATDTQYF. The CDR3, as DNA: TGTGCCAGCACCGGGACAGGGGGCGCGACAGATACGCAGTATTTT.